Below, 21 T cell receptor beta chains from the same sample are listed, as sequenced in a study of blood T cell repertoires in COVID-19. Data came from immunoSEQ multiplex PCR; TCRdb stores just in-frame clones and leaves some out. Of 200,000 to 250,000 clones detected, 65% to 85% appear once; the ten largest clones hold 6.5% to 9%. The sequencing input was PBMCs or T cells enriched from blood (not recorded which). These receptors were taken from a woman aged 35 to 49 with acute COVID-19.

The rearrangement links TRBV10-1 to TRBJ2-7, with 8 bases that match TRBD1. From germline, CDR1 is WNHNN and CDR2 SYGVQD (reference sequence). The CDR3 loop spans 15 amino acids. V lost 0 bases, J lost 3 bases, and 4 bases stayed unmatched. As DNA, the CDR3 is TGCGCCAGCAGTGAGTCGGTGGGACAGGTCTACGAGCAGTACTTC. This codes for CASSESVGQVYEQYF.

This clone has just one count. The chain couples TRBV28 to TRBJ1-5, with D unclear. CDR1 is MDHEN and CDR2 is SYDVKM in the germline V gene. There are 13 residues in the CDR3. V was cut by 1 base and J by 7 bases, with 8 bases left in between. CDR3 loop: CASSLSPIQPQHF. The DNA for the CDR3 is TGTGCCAGCAGTTTATCCCCTATACAGCCCCAGCATTTT. The whole variable domain, remainder taken from reference TRBV28 and TRBJ1-5, is DVKVTQSSRYLVKRTGEKVFLECVQDMDHENMFWYRQDPGLGLRLIYFSYDVKMKEKGDIPEGYSVSREKKERFSLILESASTNQTSMYLCASSLSPIQPQHFGDGTRLSIL.

This chain joins TRBV24-1 and TRBJ1-2; a possible D gene is TRBD1 (6 bases). The V end was cut by 6 bases, the J end by 8 bases, with 12 bases between. This CDR3 has 12 amino acids. The V gene's germline CDR1 is KGHDR and CDR2 SFDVKD. Here the CDR3 reads CATSRAGVGYTF. The CDR3 DNA is TGTGCCACCAGTCGGGCAGGGGTAGGCTACACCTTC.

The chain links TRBV28 to TRBJ1-5, with D hard to call. The CDR3 runs 12 residues. The V end was cut by 8 bases, the J end by 9 bases, with 14 bases between. Germline loops: CDR1 MDHEN, CDR2 SYDVKM. CDR3 amino acids: CASEVLGVPQHF. The CDR3 region has the DNA TGTGCCAGCGAGGTCTTGGGAGTGCCCCAGCATTTT. The variable domain in full, completed from reference TRBV28 and TRBJ1-5, reads DVKVTQSSRYLVKRTGEKVFLECVQDMDHENMFWYRQDPGLGLRLIYFSYDVKMKEKGDIPEGYSVSREKKERFSLILESASTNQTSMYLCASEVLGVPQHFGDGTRLSIL.

The chain couples TRBV15 to TRBJ1-5; 10 bases line up with TRBD1. V dropped 2 bases and J dropped 4; count of bases not matched to a gene: 2. Germline CDR1 is LNHNV and CDR2 is YYDKDF (reference sequence). CDR3 length: 15 residues. The DNA of the CDR3 is TGTGCCACCAGCAGACGGGACAGGGGAAATCAGCCCCAGCATTTT. Translated, it gives CATSRRDRGNQPQHF.

CDR3 sequence reads: CASSLPLGGGAYNEQFF. The CDR3 nucleotides are TGTGCCAGCAGCCTACCCCTGGGGGGAGGTGCCTACAATGAGCAGTTCTTC. V is TRBV5-4 and J is TRBJ2-1; D is possibly TRBD2 (6 bases). The germline V gene encodes CDR1 SGHNT and CDR2 YYREEE (reference sequence). Trimming removed 4 bases at V and 2 bases at J, with 19 bases between. The CDR3 extends over 17 amino acids.

This clone was detected once. The J gene is TRBJ2-5, the V gene TRBV24-1; weak D call: TRBD1 (6 bases). The CDR3 runs 13 residues. With 5 bases removed from V and 3 bases from J, the gap between germline ends came to 9 bases. Germline V CDR1 and CDR2: KGHDR, SFDVKD. The CDR3 reads CATSGGTKETQYF. DNA of the CDR3: TGTGCCACCAGTGGTGGGACAAAAGAGACCCAGTACTTC.

This clone was counted a few times. Possible read error: a much larger clone is one base away. The chain combines TRBV6-4 with TRBJ2-2, with 11 bases fitting TRBD2. V lost 3 bases to trimming and J lost 3 bases; unmatched junction nucleotides: 0. CDR3 length: 15 residues. Germline-derived CDR1 and CDR2 are MRHNA and SNTAGT. CDR3 DNA: TGTGCCAGCAGTGAACTAGCGGGAGACACCGGGGAGCTGTTTTTT. Translated, it gives CASSELAGDTGELFF.

The chain is built from TRBV28 and TRBJ1-6; 8 nucleotides align to TRBD1. The length of the CDR3 is 15 residues. The V gene end was trimmed by 5 bases and the J gene end by 9 bases; junction bases not matched to a gene: 9. Germline V gene lookup returns CDR1 MDHEN and CDR2 SYDVKM. CDR3 in DNA: TGTGCCAGCAGTATGGACAGGGTGAAGGGTTCACCCCTCCACTTT. Translating it yields CASSMDRVKGSPLHF.

The J gene is TRBJ1-4, the V gene TRBV13; 9 nucleotides line up with TRBD1. With V trimmed by 6 bases and J by 6 bases, 5 bases remained unmatched. CDR3 length: 14 residues. Germline assignment: CDR1 PRHDT and CDR2 FYEKMQ (reference sequence). The CDR3 DNA follows: TGTGCCAGCAGTAAGGGACAGGGATATGAAAAACTGTTTTTT. This gives the protein CASSKGQGYEKLFF.

The V call is TRBV7-2, the J call TRBJ1-1; 8 bases fit TRBD1. Germline CDR1 SGHTA, CDR2 FQGNSA. With V trimmed by 5 bases and J by 4 bases, 3 bases remained unmatched. CDR3 size: 13 residues. This CDR3 reads CASSPTGGTEAFF. In DNA form, the CDR3 reads TGTGCCAGCAGCCCCACAGGGGGCACTGAAGCTTTCTTT.

The gene calls are TRBV18 and TRBJ1-1; 11 bases line up with TRBD1. Trimming took 6 bases from V and 7 from J; bases not matched to a gene: 4. There are 13 residues in the CDR3. CDR1 and CDR2 from the germline V gene are KGHSH and LQKENI. The CDR3 region has the DNA TGTGCCAGCTCTGGACAGGGGGCAGGTGAAGCTTTCTTT. The encoded protein is CASSGQGAGEAFF.

The gene calls are TRBV27 and TRBJ2-1; 9 nucleotides agree with TRBD2. V trimming: 5 bases; J trimming: 0 bases; junction bases outside the gene matches: 14. Germline V gene sequence: CDR1 MNHEY, CDR2 SMNVEV (reference sequence). The CDR3 is 19 residues long. This CDR3 reads CASSLWTSASLSSYNEQFF. CDR3 DNA sequence: TGTGCCAGCAGTCTATGGACTAGCGCAAGCCTTAGCTCCTACAATGAGCAGTTCTTC.

The chain is built from TRBV10-1 and TRBJ2-1; TRBD2 matches at 8 bases. Trimming took 10 bases from V and 4 from J; bases not matched to a gene: 15. CDR1 is WNHNN, CDR2 SYGVQD, per germline (reference sequence). CDR3 size: 16 residues. This chain's CDR3 is CANRTSFSPSYNEQFF. The CDR3 DNA reads TGCGCCAACAGGACTAGCTTTTCCCCTTCGTACAATGAGCAGTTCTTC.

The chain combines TRBV5-1 with TRBJ1-5; D remains ambiguous. CDR3 length: 14 residues. Between the trimmed V and J ends, which lost 8 bases and 0 bases, there was a span of 12 bases. CDR1 and CDR2 (germline): SGHRS, YFSETQ. The CDR3 DNA reads as TGCGCCAGGTCCCGGGAGTATAGCAATCAGCCCCAGCATTTT. Its protein is CARSREYSNQPQHF.

The CDR3 DNA follows: TGTGCCTGGACGCCGGGACAGAGAAACTATGGCTACACCTTC. It is translated as CAWTPGQRNYGYTF. The rearrangement links TRBV30 to TRBJ1-2; 7 positions match TRBD1. CDR3 length: 14 amino acids. J lost 2 bases, V lost 4 bases, and 7 bases had no gene match. Germline V gene sequence: CDR1 GTSNPN, CDR2 SVGIG (reference sequence).

The table lists this clone with a few counts. V usage is TRBV7-8 and J usage is TRBJ1-5; D gene uncertain. CDR1 and CDR2 from the germline V gene are SGHVS and FQNEAQ. With 1 base removed from V and 0 bases from J, the gap between germline ends came to 7 bases. CDR3 size: 15 residues. The CDR3 is CASSLERFSNQPQHF. DNA of the CDR3: TGTGCCAGCAGCTTAGAGAGGTTTAGCAATCAGCCCCAGCATTTT.

The rearrangement uses TRBV6-5 and TRBJ2-5, with 8 bases matching TRBD1. The CDR3 has 15 amino acids. Looked up from germline, CDR1 is MNHEY and CDR2 is SVGAGI. With V trimmed by 6 bases and J by 4 bases, 10 bases remained unmatched. The CDR3 region has the DNA TGTGCCAGCAGCCACCAGGACAGGGTTCTAGAGACCCAGTACTTC. Protein product: CASSHQDRVLETQYF.

The chain is built from TRBV10-1 and TRBJ1-5; D unclear. This CDR3 has 15 amino acids. The germline CDR1 and CDR2 sequences are WNHNN and SYGVQD (reference sequence). Trimming left V 2 bases short and J 2 bases short, with 10 bases between. CDR3 in DNA: TGCGCCAGCAGTGAGGGTACCCTAGGCAATCAGCCCCAGCATTTT. This translates into CASSEGTLGNQPQHF.

This clone was detected a few times. The chain combines TRBV30 with TRBJ1-5, with TRBD1 matching over 7 bases. The germline CDR1 and CDR2 sequences are GTSNPN and SVGIG (reference sequence). This CDR3 is built from 17 residues. Unmatched junction bases numbered 10, after V lost 0 bases and J lost 2 bases. The CDR3 nucleotides are TGTGCCTGGAGTGTCGGGGCAGGGGGGTTTGGCAATCAGCCCCAGCATTTT. This gives the protein CAWSVGAGGFGNQPQHF.

This rearrangement joins TRBV11-1 to TRBJ2-5; D uncertain. The germline V gene encodes CDR1 SGHAT and CDR2 FQDESV (reference sequence). CDR3 length: 14 residues. Deletions cut 3 bases from V and 5 bases from J, with 13 bases between. CDR3 coding DNA: TGTGCCAGCAGCTTTGCAGGAATGCTGGAGACCCAGTACTTC. Translated, it gives CASSFAGMLETQYF. Combining the CDR3 with reference TRBV11-1 and TRBJ2-5 gives the whole variable domain EAEVAQSPRYKITEKSQAVAFWCDPISGHATLYWYRQILGQGPELLVQFQDESVVDDSQLPKDRFSAERLKGVDSTLKIQPAELGDSAMYLCASSFAGMLETQYFGPGTRLLVL.